This TCR beta chain was sequenced during a study of CD8 T cells in ankylosing spondylitis. Regarding the study as a whole: For ankylosing spondylitis blood, a TCR beta motif of fewer than 10 highly homologous variants appeared characteristic.

In TCRdb, the 5' RACE reads were re-called with MiXCR into one record per CDR3 protein. Among roughly 230,000 distinct CDR3 sequences listed, 18% were seen once. Comments on this clonotype: Its antigen is unknown.

Germline CDR1 is SGDLS and CDR2 is YYNGEE. The CDR3 has 16 residues. The V segment lost 0 bases and the J segment 2 bases; nucleotides outside the gene matches: 7. Sample: blood, either unsorted or a sorted T cell fraction (not recorded which). The TCR comes from a male donor with ankylosing spondylitis or in good health (not recorded which). V gene TRBV9 combines with J gene TRBJ1-1; 7 bases are shared with TRBD1. DNA for the CDR3: TGTGCCAGCAGCGTAGCTGGCGGGACAGCTAACACTGAAGCTTTCTTT. This translates into CASSVAGGTANTEAFF.